The clone carrying this T cell receptor (beta chain) occurred once. This sample is drawn from a study of T cell responses to AZD1222 COVID-19 vaccine. Here immunoSEQ multiplex PCR was the method, and the copy in TCRdb shows in-frame clones only, minus some. Of 150,000 to 200,000 clones listed, about 87% are singletons. Germline CDR1 and CDR2: SGHRS and YFSETQ. Trimming at V came to 0 bases and at J to 3 bases, leaving 1 base not matched to a gene. The CDR3 runs to 14 residues. The receptor was isolated from an adult in good health. The sequenced sample was peripheral blood, obtained on day 0 of MenACWY control vaccination. The chain couples TRBV5-1 to TRBJ1-1, with 8 bases that match TRBD1. The CDR3 bases are TGCGCCAGCAGCTTGGGACAGGGGTACACTGAAGCTTTCTTT. It yields the protein CASSLGQGYTEAFF.